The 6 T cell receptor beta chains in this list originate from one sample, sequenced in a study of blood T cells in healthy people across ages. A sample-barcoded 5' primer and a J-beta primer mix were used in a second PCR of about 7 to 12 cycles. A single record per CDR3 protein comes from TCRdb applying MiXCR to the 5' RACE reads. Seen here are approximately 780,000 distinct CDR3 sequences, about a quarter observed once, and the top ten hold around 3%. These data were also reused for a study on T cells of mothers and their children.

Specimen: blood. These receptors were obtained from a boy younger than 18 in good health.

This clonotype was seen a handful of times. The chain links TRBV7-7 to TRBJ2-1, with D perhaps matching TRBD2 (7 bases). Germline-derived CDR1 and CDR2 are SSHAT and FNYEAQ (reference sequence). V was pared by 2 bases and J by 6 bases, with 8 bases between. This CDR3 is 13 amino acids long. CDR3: CASSLRGANEQFF. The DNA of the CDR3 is TGTGCCAGCAGCTTACGGGGGGCCAATGAGCAGTTCTTC.

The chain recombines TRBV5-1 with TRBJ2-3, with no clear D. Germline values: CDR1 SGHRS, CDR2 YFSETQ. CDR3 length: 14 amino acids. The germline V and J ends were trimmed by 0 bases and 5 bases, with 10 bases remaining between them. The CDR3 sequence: CASSLEWNEDTQYF. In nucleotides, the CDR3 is TGCGCCAGCAGCTTGGAATGGAATGAAGATACGCAGTATTTT.

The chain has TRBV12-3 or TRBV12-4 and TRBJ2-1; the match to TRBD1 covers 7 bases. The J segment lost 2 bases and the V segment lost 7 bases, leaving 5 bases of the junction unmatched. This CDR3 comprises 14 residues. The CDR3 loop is CASKDRSTYNEQFF. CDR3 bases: TGTGCCAGCAAGGACAGGTCCACCTACAATGAGCAGTTCTTC.

CDR3 in amino acids: CASSQQGHMDEQYF. The CDR3 region has the DNA TGCGCCAGCAGCCAACAGGGACATATGGACGAGCAGTACTTC. This rearrangement joins TRBV4-1 to TRBJ2-7; D might be TRBD1 (6 bases). The CDR3 runs 14 residues. Germline-derived CDR1 and CDR2 are MGHRA and YSYEKL. Trimming removed 2 bases from V and 5 bases from J, with 13 bases in between.

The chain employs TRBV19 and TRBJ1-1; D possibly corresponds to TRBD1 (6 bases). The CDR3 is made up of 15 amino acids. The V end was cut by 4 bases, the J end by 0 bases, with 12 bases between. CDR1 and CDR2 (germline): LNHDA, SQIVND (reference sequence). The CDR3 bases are TGTGCCAGTAGTAGAGGACAGACTTTGAACACTGAAGCTTTCTTT. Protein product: CASSRGQTLNTEAFF. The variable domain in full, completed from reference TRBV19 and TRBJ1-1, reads DGGITQSPKYLFRKEGQNVTLSCEQNLNHDAMYWYRQDPGQGLRLIYYSQIVNDFQKGDIAEGYSVSREKKESFPLTVTSAQKNPTAFYLCASSRGQTLNTEAFFGQGTRLTVV.

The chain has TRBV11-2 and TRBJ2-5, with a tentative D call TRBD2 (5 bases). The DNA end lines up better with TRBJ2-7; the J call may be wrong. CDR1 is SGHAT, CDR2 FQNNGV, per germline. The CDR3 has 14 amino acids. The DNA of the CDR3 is TGTGCCAGCAGCGCGCCATCATTTGGAGGCGAGCAGTACTTC. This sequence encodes CASSAPSFGGEQYF.